This T cell receptor (beta chain) was documented in a study of T cell responses to AZD1222 COVID-19 vaccine. Overall study: Pooling of second doses given at about 4 or about 12 weeks was done.

Assay used: immunoSEQ multiplex PCR; TCRdb lists only in-frame clones, some missing. The sample includes over 120,000 clones, 80% to 90% of them seen just once. CDR1 and CDR2 from the germline V gene are MNHEY and SMNVEV (reference sequence). This CDR3 is 16 amino acids long. The V end lost 2 bases, the J end lost 6 bases, and 17 bases lay between the germline ends. The rearrangement links TRBV27 to TRBJ1-5; D unclear. The sample in question was peripheral blood, obtained on day 0 of AZD1222 vaccination. The sequence was obtained from an adult in good health. The CDR3 is CASSLTRVSRFQPQHF. The DNA of the CDR3 is TGTGCCAGCAGTTTAACGCGGGTTTCTAGGTTTCAGCCCCAGCATTTT.